This TCR beta chain came from a study of response to subunit inactivated influenza vaccine. The study's findings and limits: Few new T cells, the authors suggested, are recruited by each seasonal influenza vaccination.

Trimming took off 0 bases at V and 6 bases at J, with 12 bases between the two ends. This CDR3 is built from 14 residues. Germline V CDR1 and CDR2: SGHRS, YFSETQ. This clonotype was counted only a few times. Its specificity is not known. TCRdb re-analysed the RT-PCR reads in MiXCR, keeping a single row per CDR3 protein. The sample consists of fewer than 700,000 distinct CDR3 sequences, over 10% of them appearing once. The sequenced sample was PBMCs from blood, obtained 45 days after vaccination. The chain couples TRBV5-1 to TRBJ1-2; D is ambiguous. The sequence came from a man aged 45 to 65 who received an inactivated influenza vaccine. The CDR3 DNA reads as TGCGCCAGCAGCTTGGATGGGAGGAAGGATGGCTACACCTTC. Protein: CASSLDGRKDGYTF.